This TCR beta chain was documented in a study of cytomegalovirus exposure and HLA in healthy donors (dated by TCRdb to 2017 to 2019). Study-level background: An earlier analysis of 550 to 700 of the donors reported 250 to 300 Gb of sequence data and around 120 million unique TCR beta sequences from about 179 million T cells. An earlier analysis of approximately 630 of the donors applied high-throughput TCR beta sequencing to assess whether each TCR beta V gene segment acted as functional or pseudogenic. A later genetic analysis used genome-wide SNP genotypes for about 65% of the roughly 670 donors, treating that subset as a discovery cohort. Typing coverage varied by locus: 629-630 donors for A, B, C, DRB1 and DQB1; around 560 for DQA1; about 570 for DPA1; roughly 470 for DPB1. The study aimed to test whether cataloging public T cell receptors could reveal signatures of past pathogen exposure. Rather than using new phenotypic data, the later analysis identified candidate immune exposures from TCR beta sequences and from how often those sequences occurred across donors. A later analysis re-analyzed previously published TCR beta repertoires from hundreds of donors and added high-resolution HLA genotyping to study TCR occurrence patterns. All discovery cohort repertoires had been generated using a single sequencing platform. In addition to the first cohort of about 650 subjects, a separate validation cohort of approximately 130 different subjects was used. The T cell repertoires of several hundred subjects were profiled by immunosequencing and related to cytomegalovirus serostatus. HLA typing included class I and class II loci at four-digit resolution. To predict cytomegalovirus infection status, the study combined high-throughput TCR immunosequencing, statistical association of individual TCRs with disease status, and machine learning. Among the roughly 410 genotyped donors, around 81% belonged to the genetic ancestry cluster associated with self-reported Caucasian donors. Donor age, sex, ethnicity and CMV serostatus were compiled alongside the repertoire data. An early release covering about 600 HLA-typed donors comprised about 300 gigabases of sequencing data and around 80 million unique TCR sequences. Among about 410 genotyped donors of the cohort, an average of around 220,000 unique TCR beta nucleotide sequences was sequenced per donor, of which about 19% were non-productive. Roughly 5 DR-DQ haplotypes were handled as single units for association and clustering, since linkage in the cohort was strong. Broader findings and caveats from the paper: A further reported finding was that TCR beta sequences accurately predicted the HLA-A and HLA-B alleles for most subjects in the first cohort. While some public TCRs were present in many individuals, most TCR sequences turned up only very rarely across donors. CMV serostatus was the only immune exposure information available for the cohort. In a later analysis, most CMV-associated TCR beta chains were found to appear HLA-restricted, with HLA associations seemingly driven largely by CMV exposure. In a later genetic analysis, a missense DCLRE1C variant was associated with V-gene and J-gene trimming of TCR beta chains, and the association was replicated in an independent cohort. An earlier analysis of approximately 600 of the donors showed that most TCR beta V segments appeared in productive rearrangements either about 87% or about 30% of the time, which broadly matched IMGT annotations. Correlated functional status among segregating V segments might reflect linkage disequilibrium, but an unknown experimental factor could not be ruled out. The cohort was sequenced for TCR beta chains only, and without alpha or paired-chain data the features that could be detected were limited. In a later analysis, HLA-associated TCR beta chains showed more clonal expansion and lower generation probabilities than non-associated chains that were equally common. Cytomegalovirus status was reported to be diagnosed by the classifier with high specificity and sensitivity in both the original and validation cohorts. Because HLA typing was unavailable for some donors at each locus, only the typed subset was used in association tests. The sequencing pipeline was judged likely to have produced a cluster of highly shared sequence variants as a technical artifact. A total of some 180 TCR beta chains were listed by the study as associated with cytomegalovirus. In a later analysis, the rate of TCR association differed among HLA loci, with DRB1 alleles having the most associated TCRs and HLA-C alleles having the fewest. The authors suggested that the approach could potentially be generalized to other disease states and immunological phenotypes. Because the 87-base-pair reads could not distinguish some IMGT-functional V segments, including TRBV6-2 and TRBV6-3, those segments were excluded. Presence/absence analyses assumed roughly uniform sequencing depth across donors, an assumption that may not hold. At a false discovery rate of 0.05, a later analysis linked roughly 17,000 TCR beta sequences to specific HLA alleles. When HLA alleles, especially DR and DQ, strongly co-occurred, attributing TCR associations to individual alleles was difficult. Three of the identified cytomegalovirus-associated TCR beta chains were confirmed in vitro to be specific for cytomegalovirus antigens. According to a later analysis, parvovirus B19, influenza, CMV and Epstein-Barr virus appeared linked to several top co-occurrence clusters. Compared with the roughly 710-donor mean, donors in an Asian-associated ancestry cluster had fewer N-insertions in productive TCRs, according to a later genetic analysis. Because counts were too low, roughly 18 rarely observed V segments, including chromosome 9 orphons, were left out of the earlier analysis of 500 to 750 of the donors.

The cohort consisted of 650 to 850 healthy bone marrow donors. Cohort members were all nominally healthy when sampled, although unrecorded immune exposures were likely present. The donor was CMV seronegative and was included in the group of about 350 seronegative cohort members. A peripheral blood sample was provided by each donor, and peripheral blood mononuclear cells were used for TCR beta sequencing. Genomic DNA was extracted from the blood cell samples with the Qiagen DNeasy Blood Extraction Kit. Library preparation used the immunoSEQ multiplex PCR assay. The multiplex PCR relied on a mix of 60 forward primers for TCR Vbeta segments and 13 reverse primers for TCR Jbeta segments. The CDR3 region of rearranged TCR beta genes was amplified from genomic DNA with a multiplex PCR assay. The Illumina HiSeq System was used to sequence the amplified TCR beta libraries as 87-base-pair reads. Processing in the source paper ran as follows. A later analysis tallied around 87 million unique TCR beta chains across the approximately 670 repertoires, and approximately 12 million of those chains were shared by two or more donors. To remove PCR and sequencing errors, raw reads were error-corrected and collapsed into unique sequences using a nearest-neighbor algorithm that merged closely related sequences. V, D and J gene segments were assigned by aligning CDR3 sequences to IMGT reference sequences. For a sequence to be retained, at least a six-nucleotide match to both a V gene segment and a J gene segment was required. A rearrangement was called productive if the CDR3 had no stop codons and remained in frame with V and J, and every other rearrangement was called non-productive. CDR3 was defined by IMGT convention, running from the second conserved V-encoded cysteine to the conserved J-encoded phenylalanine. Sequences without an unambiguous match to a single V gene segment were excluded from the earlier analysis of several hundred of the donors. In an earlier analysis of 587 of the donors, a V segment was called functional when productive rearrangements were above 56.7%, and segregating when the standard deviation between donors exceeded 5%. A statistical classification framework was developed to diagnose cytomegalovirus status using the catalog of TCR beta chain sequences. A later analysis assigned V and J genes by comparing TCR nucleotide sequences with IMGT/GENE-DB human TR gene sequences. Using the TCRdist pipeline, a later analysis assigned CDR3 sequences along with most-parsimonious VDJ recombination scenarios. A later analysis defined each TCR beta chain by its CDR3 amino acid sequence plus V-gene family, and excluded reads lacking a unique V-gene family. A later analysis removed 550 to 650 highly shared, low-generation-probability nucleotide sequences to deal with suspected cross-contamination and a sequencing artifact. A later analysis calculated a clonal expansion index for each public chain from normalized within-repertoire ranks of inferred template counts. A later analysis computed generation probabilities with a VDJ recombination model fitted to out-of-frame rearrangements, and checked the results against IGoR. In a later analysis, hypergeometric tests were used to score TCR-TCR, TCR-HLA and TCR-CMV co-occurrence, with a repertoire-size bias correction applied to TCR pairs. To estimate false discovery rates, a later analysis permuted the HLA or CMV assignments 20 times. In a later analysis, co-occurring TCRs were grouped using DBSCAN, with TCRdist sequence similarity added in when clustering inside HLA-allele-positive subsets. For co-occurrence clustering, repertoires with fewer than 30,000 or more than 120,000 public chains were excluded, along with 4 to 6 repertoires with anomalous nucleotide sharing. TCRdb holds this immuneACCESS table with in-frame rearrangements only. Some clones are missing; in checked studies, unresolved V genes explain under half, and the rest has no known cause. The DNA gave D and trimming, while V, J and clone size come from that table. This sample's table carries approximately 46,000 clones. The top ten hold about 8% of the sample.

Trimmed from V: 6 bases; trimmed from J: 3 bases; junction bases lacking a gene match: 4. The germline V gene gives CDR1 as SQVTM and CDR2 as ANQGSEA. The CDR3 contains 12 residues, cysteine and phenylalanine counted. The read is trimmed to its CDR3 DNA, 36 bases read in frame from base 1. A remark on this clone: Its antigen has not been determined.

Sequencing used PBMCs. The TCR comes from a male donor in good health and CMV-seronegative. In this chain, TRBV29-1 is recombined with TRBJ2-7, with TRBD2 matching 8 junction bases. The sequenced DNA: TGCAGCGTGCGGACTAGCTTCTACGAGCAGTACTTC. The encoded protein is CSVRTSFYEQYF.